This T cell receptor beta chain is from a study of T cells after yellow fever vaccination. General study points: High-abundance clonotypes from the bulk population could contaminate FACS-sorted repertoires. When the response was secondary, it was weaker but reached its peak faster, day 5 versus 15.

Germline V gene sequence: CDR1 SGHTA, CDR2 FQGNSA. This CDR3 is built from 13 residues. With 5 bases removed from V and 7 bases from J, the gap between germline ends came to 14 bases. About this clonotype itself: Antigen unknown.

TCRdb re-called the 5' RACE reads through MiXCR, storing one row per CDR3 protein. The sample has just under 600,000 distinct CDR3 sequences; 13% are singletons. The TCR comes from a man aged 30 to 45 who received the YFV17D yellow fever vaccine. Specimen: PBMCs, collected on the day of the yellow fever booster vaccination. The chain is built from TRBV7-2 and TRBJ2-5; D tentatively reads TRBD1 or TRBD2 (5 bases each). The CDR3 DNA is TGTGCCAGCAGCCCGGACAATGGGGGGACCCAGTACTTC. Translated, it gives CASSPDNGGTQYF.